A selection of T cell receptor beta chains follows, all from one sample in a study of naive and memory T cell subsets. TCRdb fed the UMI-ligation and nested PCR reads into MiXCR, producing one record per CDR3 protein. Of approximately 150,000 distinct CDR3 sequences in the sample, about 20% were seen once. The specimen was naive CD8+ T cells from blood. These receptors all come from a human donor in good health. Each CDR3 is given with its conserved first and last residue. D genes are given only for firm matches. Clone size is not always given. Where it is, it says once, few, many or a class for expanded clones.

abundance: -; v_gene: TRBV7-9; d_gene: TRBD1; j_gene: TRBJ1-4; CDR3nt: TGTGCCAGCAGCCCCGAAGCCGGGACAGTAAATGAAAAACTGTTTTTT; CDR3aa: CASSPEAGTVNEKLFF
abundance: few; v_gene: TRBV7-6; d_gene: -; j_gene: TRBJ2-1; CDR3nt: TGTGCCAGCAGCTTAGAAAGGGGTGGGGATGAGCAGTTCTTC; CDR3aa: CASSLERGGDEQFF
abundance: -; v_gene: TRBV12-3/TRBV12-4; d_gene: -; j_gene: TRBJ1-4; CDR3nt: TGTGCCAGCAGTTTATATCATTCTGACGCTGAAAAACTGTTTTTT; CDR3aa: CASSLYHSDAEKLFF
abundance: few; v_gene: TRBV2; d_gene: -; j_gene: TRBJ2-1; CDR3nt: TGTGCCAGCAGTGAAAGTAACCTGGTTACTTGGAATGAGCAGTTCTTC; CDR3aa: CASSESNLVTWNEQFF
abundance: -; v_gene: TRBV14; d_gene: -; j_gene: TRBJ2-7; CDR3nt: TGTGCCAGCAGCCAAGGGCTAAATGAGCAGTACTTC; CDR3aa: CASSQGLNEQYF
abundance: -; v_gene: TRBV29-1; d_gene: TRBD1; j_gene: TRBJ2-1; CDR3nt: TGCAGCGTTGAAGAAGGTACAGGGGTCTACAATGAGCAGTTCTTC; CDR3aa: CSVEEGTGVYNEQFF
abundance: few; v_gene: TRBV3-1; d_gene: -; j_gene: TRBJ2-7; CDR3nt: TGTGCCAGCAGCCAAGAATTGAAGGGGGTCTACTACGAGCAGTACTTC; CDR3aa: CASSQELKGVYYEQYF
abundance: few; v_gene: TRBV7-9; d_gene: -; j_gene: TRBJ1-3; CDR3nt: TGTGCCAGCAGCTTGACAGGAGGCGGAAACACCATATATTTT; CDR3aa: CASSLTGGGNTIYF
abundance: few; v_gene: TRBV5-4; d_gene: -; j_gene: TRBJ1-2; CDR3nt: TGTGCCAGCAGCTTGGAAACCAGGAAGAACTATGGCTACACCTTC; CDR3aa: CASSLETRKNYGYTF
abundance: few; v_gene: TRBV21-1; d_gene: -; j_gene: TRBJ2-7; CDR3nt: TGTGCCAGCAGCGCAGTGGGGGAGACCTACGAGCAGTACTTC; CDR3aa: CASSAVGETYEQYF
abundance: -; v_gene: TRBV27; d_gene: TRBD1; j_gene: TRBJ2-7; CDR3nt: TGTGCCAGCAGTCGCCATAGGACAGGGTCCATGGACGAGCAGTACTTC; CDR3aa: CASSRHRTGSMDEQYF
abundance: few; v_gene: TRBV28; d_gene: -; j_gene: TRBJ1-1; CDR3nt: TGTGCCAGCGGAGGTTGGGGGTCCACTGAAGCTTTCTTT; CDR3aa: CASGGWGSTEAFF
abundance: -; v_gene: TRBV28; d_gene: TRBD1; j_gene: TRBJ1-5; CDR3nt: TGTGCCAGCAGTGGGACAGGACTCAATCAGCCCCAGCATTTT; CDR3aa: CASSGTGLNQPQHF
abundance: -; v_gene: TRBV29-1; d_gene: -; j_gene: TRBJ1-1; CDR3nt: TGCAGCGCCGCGGATAACAGGGAAGCTTTCTTT; CDR3aa: CSAADNREAFF
abundance: -; v_gene: TRBV27; d_gene: -; j_gene: TRBJ1-1; CDR3nt: TGTGCCAGCAGTTTAATTCCTGTTGGCGTCACTGAAGCTTTCTTT; CDR3aa: CASSLIPVGVTEAFF
abundance: -; v_gene: TRBV5-1; d_gene: TRBD2; j_gene: TRBJ2-3; CDR3nt: TGCGCCAGCAGCCAACTAGCGCCGAACACAGATACGCAGTATTTT; CDR3aa: CASSQLAPNTDTQYF
abundance: few; v_gene: TRBV9; d_gene: -; j_gene: TRBJ2-1; CDR3nt: TGTGCCAGCAGCGCCTTAGCGTACAATGAGCAGTTCTTC; CDR3aa: CASSALAYNEQFF
abundance: few; v_gene: TRBV2; d_gene: TRBD1; j_gene: TRBJ1-1; CDR3nt: TGTGCCAGCAGGAGGACAGGCTGGCAGGCTTTCTTT; CDR3aa: CASRRTGWQAFF
abundance: few; v_gene: TRBV6-5; d_gene: TRBD2; j_gene: TRBJ2-7; CDR3nt: TGTGCCAGCAGCCTAACTAGCGGCCCTAGGGAGCAGTACTTC; CDR3aa: CASSLTSGPREQYF
abundance: few; v_gene: TRBV4-1; d_gene: TRBD1; j_gene: TRBJ2-1; CDR3nt: TGCGCCAGCTCACAGGGGGTTTACAATGAGCAGTTCTTC; CDR3aa: CASSQGVYNEQFF
abundance: -; v_gene: TRBV27; d_gene: -; j_gene: TRBJ2-1; CDR3nt: TGTGCCAGCAGTTTAGAACCGACCTACAATGAGCAGTTCTTC; CDR3aa: CASSLEPTYNEQFF
abundance: few; v_gene: TRBV6-5; d_gene: TRBD1; j_gene: TRBJ2-2; CDR3nt: TGTGCCAGCATCGGGGAACAGGGGGAAAACACCGGGGAGCTGTTTTTT; CDR3aa: CASIGEQGENTGELFF
abundance: -; v_gene: TRBV7-9; d_gene: -; j_gene: TRBJ2-7; CDR3nt: TGTGCCAGCAGCTTATTAAAGGACGAGCAGTACTTC; CDR3aa: CASSLLKDEQYF
abundance: -; v_gene: TRBV28; d_gene: -; j_gene: TRBJ1-6; CDR3nt: TGTGCCAGCAGTACAGGGTCGTGGTCACCCCTCCACTTT; CDR3aa: CASSTGSWSPLHF
abundance: -; v_gene: TRBV3-1; d_gene: TRBD2; j_gene: TRBJ2-7; CDR3nt: TGTGCCAGCAGCCTTGAGACACTCGGGGGCGGCGGGAGGACCCCCTACGAGCAGTACTTC; CDR3aa: CASSLETLGGGGRTPYEQYF
abundance: few; v_gene: TRBV29-1; d_gene: -; j_gene: TRBJ2-7; CDR3nt: TGCAGCGTTTTATCCGGGACTCGTTTCTACGAGCAGTACTTC; CDR3aa: CSVLSGTRFYEQYF
abundance: -; v_gene: TRBV6-6; d_gene: -; j_gene: TRBJ2-7; CDR3nt: TGTGCCAGCAGCGCACAGGCCCGAGGGTCCTACGAGCAGTACTTC; CDR3aa: CASSAQARGSYEQYF
abundance: many; v_gene: TRBV18; d_gene: TRBD1; j_gene: TRBJ1-2; CDR3nt: TGTGCCAGCTATTCACCAGGGGGCTATGGCTACACCTTC; CDR3aa: CASYSPGGYGYTF
abundance: -; v_gene: TRBV7-6; d_gene: -; j_gene: TRBJ2-7; CDR3nt: TGTGCCAGCAGCACCGACTTGGGCGACCGCTCCTACGAGCAGTACTTC; CDR3aa: CASSTDLGDRSYEQYF
abundance: -; v_gene: TRBV4-3; d_gene: -; j_gene: TRBJ1-2; CDR3nt: TGCGCCAGCAGCCAAGATGATGCCCGTTATGGCTACACCTTC; CDR3aa: CASSQDDARYGYTF
abundance: few; v_gene: TRBV29-1; d_gene: -; j_gene: TRBJ1-1; CDR3nt: TGCAGCGTTGAAGACGGGGAGGTCACTGAAGCTTTCTTT; CDR3aa: CSVEDGEVTEAFF
abundance: -; v_gene: TRBV20-1; d_gene: -; j_gene: TRBJ2-1; CDR3nt: TGCAGTGCTAGAGATATCCCAGTGGGGGGAATCTACAATGAGCAGTTCTTC; CDR3aa: CSARDIPVGGIYNEQFF
abundance: -; v_gene: TRBV7-9; d_gene: -; j_gene: TRBJ2-1; CDR3nt: TGTGCCAGCAGCTTAGTTGGTCAGGGAAACTACAATGAGCAGTTCTTC; CDR3aa: CASSLVGQGNYNEQFF
abundance: -; v_gene: TRBV2; d_gene: -; j_gene: TRBJ2-3; CDR3nt: TGTGCCAGCAGGGGTCCGCCCCCCACAGGGTACACCACAGATACGCAGTATTTT; CDR3aa: CASRGPPPTGYTTDTQYF
abundance: -; v_gene: TRBV7-9; d_gene: TRBD1; j_gene: TRBJ2-1; CDR3nt: TGTGCCAGCAGCCTGGAGGACAGGCCCTACAATGAGCAGTTCTTC; CDR3aa: CASSLEDRPYNEQFF
abundance: -; v_gene: TRBV12-3/TRBV12-4; d_gene: -; j_gene: TRBJ1-1; CDR3nt: TGTGCCAGCCGGCGGGCTTGGGACACTGAAGCTTTCTTT; CDR3aa: CASRRAWDTEAFF
abundance: few; v_gene: TRBV4-1; d_gene: -; j_gene: TRBJ2-5; CDR3nt: TGCGCCAGCAGCCAAGTGGACCTCCAAGAGACCCAGTACTTC; CDR3aa: CASSQVDLQETQYF
abundance: few; v_gene: TRBV5-6; d_gene: TRBD2; j_gene: TRBJ2-1; CDR3nt: TGTGCCAGCAGCCTGGGACTAGCAGGGGCGGGGGAGCAGTTCTTC; CDR3aa: CASSLGLAGAGEQFF
abundance: few; v_gene: TRBV4-1; d_gene: -; j_gene: TRBJ2-5; CDR3nt: TGCGCCAGCAGCCAAATTCCGGGCGGATCGAGGCAGACCCAGTACTTC; CDR3aa: CASSQIPGGSRQTQYF
abundance: few; v_gene: TRBV9; d_gene: -; j_gene: TRBJ2-7; CDR3nt: TGTGCCAGCAGCGTAGCGGGGGTAGAGGACGAGCAGTACTTC; CDR3aa: CASSVAGVEDEQYF
abundance: -; v_gene: TRBV4-1; d_gene: -; j_gene: TRBJ2-5; CDR3nt: TGCGCCAGCAGCCAAGGGAATTTAGCAGTTGAGACCCAGTACTTC; CDR3aa: CASSQGNLAVETQYF
abundance: once; v_gene: TRBV10-1; d_gene: -; j_gene: TRBJ2-2; CDR3nt: TGCGCCAGCAGTGAGAAATGGAACACCGGGGAGCTGTTTTTT; CDR3aa: CASSEKWNTGELFF
abundance: many; v_gene: TRBV14; d_gene: -; j_gene: TRBJ1-1; CDR3nt: TGTGCCAGCAGCCCTACAGTTAACACTGAAGCTTTCTTT; CDR3aa: CASSPTVNTEAFF
abundance: few; v_gene: TRBV7-9; d_gene: TRBD1; j_gene: TRBJ2-3; CDR3nt: TGTGCCAGCGGGGGGACAGGGGGCGACGGCACAGATACGCAGTATTTT; CDR3aa: CASGGTGGDGTDTQYF
abundance: few; v_gene: TRBV3-1; d_gene: TRBD2; j_gene: TRBJ2-1; CDR3nt: TGTGCCAGCAGCCAAGAAGCGGGAGCGGACAATGAGCAGTTCTTC; CDR3aa: CASSQEAGADNEQFF
abundance: -; v_gene: TRBV27; d_gene: TRBD1; j_gene: TRBJ2-7; CDR3nt: TGTGCCAGCAGTACCGGGACAGCTTCTCAGGGGCAGTACTTC; CDR3aa: CASSTGTASQGQYF
abundance: few; v_gene: TRBV3-1; d_gene: -; j_gene: TRBJ2-3; CDR3nt: TGTGCCAGCAGCCAAGATGTGGGGGGGCAGACAGATACGCAGTATTTT; CDR3aa: CASSQDVGGQTDTQYF
abundance: few; v_gene: TRBV27; d_gene: -; j_gene: TRBJ2-7; CDR3nt: TGTGCCAGCAGTTTGGTTCCCTCCCACGAGCAGTACTTC; CDR3aa: CASSLVPSHEQYF
abundance: few; v_gene: TRBV12-5; d_gene: -; j_gene: TRBJ2-3; CDR3nt: TGTGCTAGTGGTTTGGTACCCTCGGGACGGGACCGCACAGATACGCAGTATTTT; CDR3aa: CASGLVPSGRDRTDTQYF
abundance: -; v_gene: TRBV5-1; d_gene: TRBD2; j_gene: TRBJ2-1; CDR3nt: TGCGCCAGCAGCTTGGGACTAGCGGATACCAATGAGCAGTTCTTC; CDR3aa: CASSLGLADTNEQFF
abundance: few; v_gene: TRBV29-1; d_gene: TRBD2; j_gene: TRBJ2-1; CDR3nt: TGCAGCGTTGAATTAGTGACTAGCGGGAGCCAGAGGGAGCAGTTCTTC; CDR3aa: CSVELVTSGSQREQFF
abundance: -; v_gene: TRBV12-3/TRBV12-4; d_gene: -; j_gene: TRBJ2-2; CDR3nt: TGTGCCAGCAGTCCTACGTGGGAGCTGTTTTTT; CDR3aa: CASSPTWELFF
abundance: -; v_gene: TRBV12-3/TRBV12-4; d_gene: -; j_gene: TRBJ1-3; CDR3nt: TGTGCCAGCAACCCGACAGGCTCTGGAAACACCATATATTTT; CDR3aa: CASNPTGSGNTIYF